This T cell receptor beta chain was observed in a study of Ad26.COV2.S vaccination and SARS-CoV-2 variants (dated by TCRdb to the early 2020s). About the investigation overall: The specificity and breadth of SARS-CoV-2-reactive T cell receptors after Ad26.COV2.S vaccination were assessed by TCRbeta repertoire sequencing. The TCR-sequenced set comprised approximately 32 samples: approximately 19 Ad26.COV2.S vaccine recipients, 5 placebo recipients and 8 SARS-CoV-2 convalescent individuals. Broad study findings and their caveats: Substantial breadth of spike-specific CD8+ and CD4+ T cell responses was reported after vaccination. The authors noted that total T cell responses may have been underestimated by the TCR breadth and depth analyses. Vaccine and placebo recipients had similar non-spike TCR breadth, a finding consistent with the vaccine containing only spike. Spike-specific TCR breadth was higher in Ad26.COV2.S recipients than in placebo recipients (P = 0.0014).

The CDR1 and CDR2 encoded by the germline V gene are SGHAT and FQNNGV. CDR3 length: 16 amino acids, cysteine to phenylalanine. Here the CDR3 DNA is all that survives: 48 bases in frame from base 1. Cut back by 1 base and 6 bases, the V and J ends lie 17 bases apart. The immunoSEQ Assay was the method used to sequence TCRbeta CDR3 regions. After extraction, genomic DNA underwent amplification by bias-controlled multiplex PCR, followed by high-throughput sequencing. The authors processed their data as follows. Collapsing and filtering of sequences were performed to quantify the absolute abundance of each unique TCRbeta CDR3 region. T cell fraction was estimated by normalization of TCRbeta template counts to usable DNA, with usable DNA being measured through amplification of reference genes present in all nucleated cells. Repertoire TCRs were annotated as SARS-CoV-2-specific when V gene, CDR3 amino acid sequence and J gene were exactly matched to a known reactive TCR set. The reference SARS-CoV-2 TCR set was derived from MIRA and filtered for enrichment in COVID-19-positive ImmuneCODE repertoires, a step that removed public or cross-reactive TCRs. Based on the MIRA antigens, annotated TCRs were further analysed at the level of specific ORF or position within ORF. Breadth was defined as the number of annotated unique rearrangements divided by the total number of unique productive rearrangements, and depth was defined as the summed frequency of the annotated unique rearrangements. Two-sided Wilcoxon rank-sum tests were used to compare TCR breadth between groups. TCRdb retrieved this table from immuneACCESS and kept in-frame rearrangements only. Not all clones are present; in checked studies, unresolved V genes account for under half, and no reason is known for the remainder. For V, J and clone size, that table is used; D and trimming come from the DNA. This sample holds 300,000 to 450,000 clones; roughly nine tenths were observed only once. 3.9% of the sample is taken by the ten largest.

Turning to this clone: No cognate antigen has been identified for it. The sample holds no much larger clone one base away, and base qualities are not on file.

Per the publication, the time point label means: individuals recovered from natural SARS-CoV-2 infection. The receptor comes from a human donor who had recovered from COVID-19. The chain joins TRBV11-2 to TRBJ2-3; 7 matching bases give a weak D call of TRBD1. The sample was peripheral blood, taken after recovery from COVID-19. The CDR3 reads CASSLGGQGGWDTQYF. The sequence in DNA is TGTGCCAGCAGCTTAGGAGGGCAGGGGGGCTGGGATACGCAGTATTTT.